This T cell receptor (beta chain) originates from a study of PD-1 blockade in classical Hodgkin lymphoma (dated by TCRdb to between 2020 and 2021). For the study in its entirety: Nivolumab dosing was 3 mg/kg intravenously every 2 weeks, continuing until either disease progression or unacceptable toxicity. The study used TCR beta sequencing and CyTOF to define a peripheral blood immune signature of response to PD-1 blockade in classical Hodgkin lymphoma. Study-wide conclusions, independent of this receptor: The study was restricted to a single clinical trial cohort, and the causes of repertoire differences, possibly disease activity or prior therapy, were left undefined. Baseline TCR diversity was reported as lower in newly diagnosed patients than in healthy donors, and lower still in relapsed/refractory patients. Diversity was lower in patients who began nivolumab less than 1 year after ASCT, so these patients were left out of later analyses to avoid confounding by immune reconstitution. Among trial patients, those achieving complete response had baseline diversity similar to that of newly diagnosed patients, while diversity was significantly lower in partial responders and progressors. A significant rise by C4D1 was seen in CD4+ but not CD8+ TCR diversity (p=0.0027 vs p=0.16), with the rise being most apparent in complete responders (p=0.02).

On this clone itself: Its antigen is not yet known. Base qualities are not at hand, and no much larger clone is one base apart.

Genomic DNA was isolated using the Qiagen DNeasy kit from unsorted PBMCs as well as from negatively selected CD4+ and CD8+ fractions. TCR beta CDR3 regions were subjected to amplification by immunoSEQ multiplex PCR with primers that anneal to V and J segments. A synthetic immune receptor repertoire was used to minimize amplification bias, and any remaining bias was removed computationally after sequencing. Per the source publication's procedure: Repertoire diversity was quantified as the Shannon entropy index using custom Python scripts. Unsorted, CD4+ and CD8+ repertoires were analyzed separately, except for combined analyses in which CD4+ and CD8+ sequences were merged in silico. A clone counted as expanded when the clone's frequency after treatment rose at least 2-fold relative to C1D1, and clones undetected at baseline were given a pseudocount of 0.5. Singleton clones were defined as clones with 0 or 1 copy at C1D1, and non-singleton clones were defined as clones with 2 or more copies. Clones expanded in unsorted samples were assigned a CD4+, CD8+ or unknown annotation through matching of protein sequences in sorted samples from the same patient. Wilcoxon tests were applied to paired samples to test diversity changes from C1D1 to C4D1. Here the immuneACCESS table is served through TCRdb, limited to in-frame sequences with V and J called. Missing clones are a known gap in these copies; in checked studies unresolved V genes cover under half, and the rest lacks a known reason. V, J and clone size are those of that table, while D and trimming were read from the DNA. This sample is represented by 20,000 to 25,000 clones; 75% to 85% of them were singletons. Clones ranked in the top ten supply about 40% of the sample.

The junction shows trimming of 3 bases on V and 13 bases on J, plus 13 bases between the germline ends. As encoded in the germline V gene (reference sequence), CDR1 is SEHNR while CDR2 is FQNEAQ. The CDR3 spans 12 residues, from the cysteine through the phenylalanine. The entry retains the CDR3 DNA only, 36 bases that are in frame from base 1. The time point label on this specimen signifies: cycle 2 day 1 (C2D1) of nivolumab. Every trial patient had relapsed after autologous stem cell transplantation, and cohorts A, B and C differed in prior brentuximab vedotin exposure. The trial cohort comprised about 60 patients with relapsed/refractory classical Hodgkin lymphoma whose best overall responses were complete response, partial response or progressive disease. Single-agent nivolumab was administered to trial patients in the multi-cohort phase II CheckMate 205 trial. An independent review committee assessed best overall response by applying the 2007 International Working Group response criteria. Trial PBMCs were collected immediately before nivolumab initiation (C1D1) and during therapy at cycle 2 day 1 and cycle 4 day 1. After peripheral blood was drawn into 8 mL Vacutainer Cell Preparation Tubes, PBMCs were isolated by centrifugation and then cryopreserved.

The sample consisted of peripheral blood mononuclear cells (PBMCs), taken before the second cycle of nivolumab. The origin of this receptor is a human donor with classical Hodgkin lymphoma. The rearrangement joined TRBV7-9 to TRBJ2-1; tentative D gene TRBD1, with 6 bases matching. The sequenced DNA: TGTGCCAGCAGCTTCGCGGACAGCGCCCAGTTCTTC. It translates to CASSFADSAQFF.